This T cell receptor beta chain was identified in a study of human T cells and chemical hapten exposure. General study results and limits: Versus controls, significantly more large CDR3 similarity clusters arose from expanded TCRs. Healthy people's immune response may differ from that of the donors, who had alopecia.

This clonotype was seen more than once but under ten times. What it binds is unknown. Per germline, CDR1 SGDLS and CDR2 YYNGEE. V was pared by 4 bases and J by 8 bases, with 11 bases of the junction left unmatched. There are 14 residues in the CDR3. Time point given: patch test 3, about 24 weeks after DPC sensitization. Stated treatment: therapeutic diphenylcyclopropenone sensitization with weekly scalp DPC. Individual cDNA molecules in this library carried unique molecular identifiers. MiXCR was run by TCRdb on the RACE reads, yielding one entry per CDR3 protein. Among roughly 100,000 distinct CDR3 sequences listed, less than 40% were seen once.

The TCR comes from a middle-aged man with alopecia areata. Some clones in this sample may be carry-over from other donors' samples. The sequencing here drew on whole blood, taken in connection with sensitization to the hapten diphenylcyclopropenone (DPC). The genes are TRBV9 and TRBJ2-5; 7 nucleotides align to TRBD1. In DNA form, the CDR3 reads TGTGCCAGCAGCCCCCGACAGGGACACGAAACCCAGTACTTC. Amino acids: CASSPRQGHETQYF.